Ten or more counts support the clone carrying this TCR beta chain. Its specificity is not known. The data were taken from a study of neurological immune-mediated disorders. V lost 2 bases, J lost 5 bases, and 6 bases lay in between. Germline CDR1 ENHRY, CDR2 SYGVKD. The CDR3 is 12 residues long. General study points: The expanded clones of different subjects shared no CDR3 amino acid sequences (suggesting private repertoires in all groups). While HTLV-1-associated myelopathy showed the greatest TCR clonal expansion, multiple sclerosis showed the least, falling below healthy controls.

As for the cDNA, it was generated by 5'RACE with 10-nucleotide random UMIs. Sequencing runs each generated in excess of 160 million TCR-beta sequences derived from 15-18 subjects. TCRdb called the 5' RACE reads again in MiXCR, with one record for every CDR3 protein. The sample holds roughly 100,000 distinct CDR3 sequences; roughly 3.5% are singletons and the top ten take 2.9%. This TCR derives from a woman aged 45-65 years with multiple sclerosis. The sequenced sample was PBMCs. V gene TRBV10-3 combines with J gene TRBJ2-5; D uncertain. CDR3 nucleotide sequence: TGTGCCATCAGTGAGGAGCGTGAGACCCAGTACTTC. Its translation: CAISEERETQYF.